Following are 24 T cell receptor beta chains from one sample sequenced in a study of blood T cell repertoires in COVID-19. Generated by immunoSEQ multiplex PCR, the TCRdb table keeps only in-frame clones and is missing some. Of over 150,000 clones in the sample, around 80% were seen once. The specimen was PBMCs or T cells enriched from blood (not recorded which). These receptors were collected from a woman aged 70-85 years in a cohort exposed to, infected with or recovered from COVID-19 (not recorded which).

The chain carries TRBV4-3 and TRBJ2-1; 8 nucleotides line up with TRBD2. There are 18 residues in the CDR3. V lost 2 bases and J lost 5; bases outside the gene matches: 14. Germline CDR1 LGHNA, CDR2 YSLEER. As DNA, the CDR3 is TGCGCCAGCAGCCAACCGAACCCCACTAGCGGATCAAACAATGAGCAGTTCTTC. Amino acid sequence: CASSQPNPTSGSNNEQFF.

This sequence joins TRBV6-2 or TRBV6-3 and TRBJ1-1, with D possibly matching TRBD1 (6 bases). The CDR3 loop spans 11 amino acids. V shed 2 bases and J shed 8 bases, with 6 bases lying between them. CDR1 is MNHEY and CDR2 is SVGEGT in the germline V gene. CDR3 protein: CASSYGTEAFF. CDR3 in DNA: TGTGCCAGCAGTTACGGGACAGAAGCTTTCTTT.

This clone was seen just once. The V gene is TRBV6-5, the J gene TRBJ2-6, with 7 bases aligning to TRBD2. This CDR3 spans 15 amino acids. The ends lost 6 bases at V and 4 bases at J; junction bases unmatched: 6. The germline V gene encodes CDR1 MNHEY and CDR2 SVGAGI. CDR3 residues: CASRGGVAGANVLTF. Here the CDR3 DNA reads TGTGCCAGCAGGGGAGGGGTCGCCGGGGCCAACGTCCTGACTTTC.

The chain employs TRBV5-1 and TRBJ1-1; 7 bases match TRBD1. Germline CDR1 SGHRS, CDR2 YFSETQ. V gave up 1 base and J gave up 7 bases; unmatched junction bases: 7. This CDR3 is 14 amino acids long. Written as DNA, the CDR3 is TGCGCCAGCAGCTTGCAGTCGCGGGACAGTGAAGCTTTCTTT. It specifies CASSLQSRDSEAFF.

The rearrangement joins TRBV9 to TRBJ2-3; 7 bases match TRBD2. V shed 3 bases, J shed 4 bases, and the junction held 11 bases outside the gene matches. Looked up from germline, CDR1 is SGDLS and CDR2 is YYNGEE. This CDR3 has 16 residues. CDR3 sequence reads: CASSAAAGDMADTQYF. CDR3 in DNA: TGTGCCAGCAGCGCGGCGGCGGGAGATATGGCAGATACGCAGTATTTT.

This clone has a handful of counts. This chain links TRBV10-3 with TRBJ2-7, with 8 bases fitting TRBD1. The CDR3 totals 15 residues. After removal of 6 bases from V and 0 bases from J, the junction contained 7 bases not matched to a gene. Germline-derived CDR1 and CDR2 are ENHRY and SYGVKD. CDR3 bases: TGTGCCATCAGGGACAGGGACTTTAGCTCCTACGAGCAGTACTTC. Encoded protein: CAIRDRDFSSYEQYF.

The J gene is TRBJ1-1, the V gene TRBV5-1; 7 positions match TRBD1. V was pared by 4 bases and J by 0 bases, with 6 bases of the junction left unmatched. The CDR3 spans 15 residues. Germline-derived CDR1 and CDR2 are SGHRS and YFSETQ. The CDR3 sequence: CASSMGQPLNTEAFF. The CDR3 coding sequence is TGCGCCAGCAGCATGGGACAGCCATTGAACACTGAAGCTTTCTTT.

The chain uses TRBV11-2 and TRBJ2-1; unclear D gene. The CDR3 is made up of 13 amino acids. From germline, CDR1 is SGHAT and CDR2 FQNNGV. Trimming pared 0 bases from V and 9 bases from J, leaving 9 bases between. This CDR3 is CASSLDAHSEQFF. As DNA, the CDR3 is TGTGCCAGCAGCTTAGATGCGCACTCTGAGCAGTTCTTC.

The chain couples TRBV10-1 to TRBJ2-3, with D possibly TRBD1 on 6 matching bases. Per germline, CDR1 WNHNN and CDR2 SYGVQD (reference sequence). Trimming cost V 0 bases and J 5 bases, with 15 bases left between them. The CDR3 is 16 amino acids. The CDR3: CASSESIGRGQDTQYF. DNA for the CDR3: TGCGCCAGCAGTGAGTCCATTGGCAGGGGCCAAGATACGCAGTATTTT.

V is TRBV28 and J is TRBJ2-5; 9 bases map to TRBD1. The CDR3 has 15 residues. Germline CDR1 is MDHEN and CDR2 is SYDVKM. The trim removed 6 bases at V and 0 bases at J, leaving 5 bases unmatched. In DNA, the CDR3 is TGTGCCAGCAGCGAAGACAGGGGGTACCAAGAGACCCAGTACTTC. Translated: CASSEDRGYQETQYF. Variable domain in full (rest from reference TRBV28 and TRBJ2-5): DVKVTQSSRYLVKRTGEKVFLECVQDMDHENMFWYRQDPGLGLRLIYFSYDVKMKEKGDIPEGYSVSREKKERFSLILESASTNQTSMYLCASSEDRGYQETQYFGPGTRLLVL.

The genes are TRBV12-3 or TRBV12-4 and TRBJ2-5; TRBD1 matches 7 bases. The CDR3 totals 12 residues. Losses at the gene ends were 6 bases for V and 7 bases for J; bases not matched to a gene: 5. Here the CDR3 reads CASSRGKGTQYF. CDR3 nucleotides: TGTGCCAGCAGCAGGGGGAAGGGGACCCAGTACTTC.

The V and J genes are TRBV2 and TRBJ2-7; 8 nucleotides align to TRBD2. The CDR3 spans 14 residues. Germline-derived CDR1 and CDR2 are SNHLY and FYNNEI. The V and J ends lost 7 bases and 2 bases, in that order; junction bases with no gene match: 7. The CDR3 loop reads CASNLAGPTYEQYF. CDR3 DNA sequence: TGTGCCAGCAACTTAGCGGGGCCTACCTACGAGCAGTACTTC.

This clone was seen a few times. The CDR3 region has the DNA TGTGCCAGCAGCCAGGACAGGGAGGGCTATGGCTACACCTTC. Its translation: CASSQDREGYGYTF. V gene TRBV4-2 combines with J gene TRBJ1-2; 8 bases are shared with TRBD1. Germline assignment: CDR1 LGHNA and CDR2 YNFKEQ. The CDR3 loop spans 14 amino acids. Trimming took 3 bases from V and 4 from J; bases not matched to a gene: 4.

J is TRBJ2-3 and V is TRBV18; possibly TRBD2 for D (6 bases). CDR1 and CDR2 (germline): KGHSH, LQKENI. This CDR3 comprises 14 residues. Trimming pared 3 bases from V and 2 bases from J, leaving 9 bases between. The CDR3 nucleotides read TGTGCCAGCTCACCGGAGGGGATCACAGATACGCAGTATTTT. This encodes CASSPEGITDTQYF.

The sample holds a few counts of this clone. The chain recombines TRBV5-1 with TRBJ1-4; TRBD1 might be the D (5 bases). With 1 base removed from V and 7 bases from J, the gap between germline ends came to 14 bases. The V gene's germline CDR1 is SGHRS and CDR2 YFSETQ. The CDR3 consists of 15 residues. DNA of the CDR3: TGCGCCAGCAGCTTGATAGCGGGGCGAGGTGAAAAACTGTTTTTT. Amino acid sequence: CASSLIAGRGEKLFF.

The chain couples TRBV2 to TRBJ2-3; 8 bases fit TRBD2. With V trimmed by 7 bases and J by 2 bases, 2 bases remained unmatched. This CDR3 has 13 residues. From germline, CDR1 is SNHLY and CDR2 FYNNEI. CDR3 loop: CASKLAVTDTQYF. As DNA, the CDR3 is TGTGCCAGCAAACTAGCGGTCACAGATACGCAGTATTTT.

The chain joins TRBV5-1 to TRBJ2-1, with TRBD2 matching 11 bases. The V and J ends lost 5 bases and 6 bases, in that order; junction bases with no gene match: 7. The CDR3 totals 15 residues. Germline CDR1 SGHRS, CDR2 YFSETQ. CDR3 loop: CASRVLAGEINEQFF. CDR3 in DNA: TGCGCCAGCAGGGTACTAGCGGGAGAGATCAATGAGCAGTTCTTC.

J is TRBJ2-5 and V is TRBV7-6, with 8 nucleotides matching TRBD1. Looked up from germline, CDR1 is SGHVS and CDR2 is FNYEAQ. CDR3 length: 18 residues. With V trimmed by 0 bases and J by 5 bases, 14 bases remained unmatched. CDR3 nucleotides: TGTGCCAGCAGCTTAGCGCCCCTGGCAGGGGGCGTTTCGGAGACCCAGTACTTC. Its protein is CASSLAPLAGGVSETQYF. Looking up the rest from reference TRBV7-6 and TRBJ2-5 gives the full variable domain: GAGVSQSPRYKVTKRGQDVALRCDPISGHVSLYWYRQALGQGPEFLTYFNYEAQQDKSGLPNDRFSAERPEGSISTLTIQRTEQRDSAMYRCASSLAPLAGGVSETQYFGPGTRLLVL.

V gene TRBV29-1 combines with J gene TRBJ2-5; D remains unclear. This CDR3 spans 14 amino acids. Germline assignment: CDR1 SQVTM and CDR2 ANQGSEA. Trimming took 2 bases from V and 2 from J, leaving 12 bases between them. The chain's CDR3 is CSVETVHLQETQYF. CDR3 nucleotide sequence: TGCAGCGTTGAAACGGTGCACCTTCAAGAGACCCAGTACTTC. The entire variable domain, with the rest obtained from reference TRBV29-1 and TRBJ2-5, is as follows: SAVISQKPSRDICQRGTSLTIQCQVDSQVTMMFWYRQQPGQSLTLIATANQGSEATYESGFVIDKFPISRPNLTFSTLTVSNMSPEDSSIYLCSVETVHLQETQYFGPGTRLLVL.

The sample holds one count of this clone. The chain recombines TRBV19 with TRBJ1-5; possible D gene TRBD1, 6 bases. The CDR3 length is 16 residues. The V gene lost 5 bases and the J gene lost 6 bases, with 20 bases spanning the gap. Germline V gene sequence: CDR1 LNHDA, CDR2 SQIVND (reference sequence). The CDR3 nucleotides are TGTGCCAGTAGTCGACCGCGCGGGGGGCGTATTCAGCCCCAGCATTTT. Encoded protein: CASSRPRGGRIQPQHF.

V and J are TRBV7-9 and TRBJ1-1, with 7 bases fitting TRBD1. This CDR3 region has 16 residues. CDR1 and CDR2 from the germline V gene are SEHNR and FQNEAQ (reference sequence). The J segment lost 0 bases and the V segment lost 6 bases, leaving 10 bases of the junction unmatched. CDR3 nucleotide sequence: TGTGCCAGCAGTCACAGACAGGGCCCGATGAACACTGAAGCTTTCTTT. Translated: CASSHRQGPMNTEAFF.

This chain uses TRBV7-9 with TRBJ2-1, with 7 bases that match TRBD1. Germline V gene lookup returns CDR1 SEHNR and CDR2 FQNEAQ (reference sequence). The CDR3 totals 18 residues. V was clipped by 0 bases and J by 8 bases; unmatched bases: 16. CDR3 region: CASSLAKSSRDRVDEQFF. As DNA, the CDR3 is TGTGCCAGCAGCTTAGCGAAAAGCTCCCGGGACAGAGTGGATGAGCAGTTCTTC.

This clone came up once. The chain recombines TRBV7-8 with TRBJ1-2; D is uncertain. Germline V gives CDR1 SGHVS, CDR2 FQNEAQ. The CDR3 is 13 amino acids. Trimming cost V 5 bases and J 4 bases, with 11 bases left between them. The DNA of the CDR3 is TGTGCCAGCAGCCAAGACACCGCCTATGGCTACACCTTC. Translating gives CASSQDTAYGYTF.

V usage is TRBV12-3 or TRBV12-4 and J usage is TRBJ1-1; D call uncertain. CDR3 length: 13 residues. Between the trimmed V and J ends, which lost 7 bases and 4 bases, there was a span of 13 bases. DNA for the CDR3: TGTGCCAGCACATACCCCTACAGCACTGAAGCTTTCTTT. Its protein is CASTYPYSTEAFF.